This T cell receptor (beta chain) was captured by sequencing in a study of blood T cell repertoires in COVID-19. Across the study: Acute and convalescent COVID-19 specimens originated in the United States, Italy and Spain. The cDNA or gDNA used as material had been derived from T cells, B-cell-depleted T cells, or PBMCs.

Study processing details: Nucleated cell counts were estimated from reference gene primer amplification. Repertoires were generated with immunoSEQ multiplex PCR, while TCRdb's copy carries only in-frame clones and drops some. The V and J calls and the clone size are those of that table, but D and trimming were determined from the DNA. Of tens of thousands of clones listed, approximately 90% are singletons. This CDR3 contains 13 residues. V was pared by 6 bases and J by 4 bases, with 12 bases between. The sample taken for sequencing was peripheral blood. The TCR comes from a man aged 60 to 69 with acute or convalescent COVID-19. The J gene is TRBJ1-1, the V gene TRBV12-3 or TRBV12-4, with D possibly being TRBD1 (5 bases). CDR3 amino acids: CASSPRGGTEAFF. CDR3 nucleotide sequence: TGTGCCAGCAGCCCTAGGGGAGGCACTGAAGCTTTCTTT.